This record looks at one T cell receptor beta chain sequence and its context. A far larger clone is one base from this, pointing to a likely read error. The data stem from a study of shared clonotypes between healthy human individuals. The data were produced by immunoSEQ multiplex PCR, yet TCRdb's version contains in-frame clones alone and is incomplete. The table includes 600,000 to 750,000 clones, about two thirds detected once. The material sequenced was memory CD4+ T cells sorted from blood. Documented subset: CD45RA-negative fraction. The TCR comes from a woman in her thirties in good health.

CDR3 sequence (DNA): TGTGCCAGCAGCCAGTACCAAGAGACCCAGTACTTC. This sequence encodes CASSQYQETQYF. The genes are TRBV6-6 and TRBJ2-5; D is uncertain. Germline CDR1 reads MNHNY; CDR2 reads SVGAGI (reference sequence). CDR3 size: 12 residues. V lost 6 bases to trimming and J lost 0 bases, with 5 bases between them.